One and the same sample provided the 5 T cell receptor beta chains below, sequenced in a study of molecular identifiers for immune sequencing clone quantification. Each CDR3 protein gets one entry after TCRdb re-called the PCR reads with MiXCR. The sample carries fewer than 350,000 distinct CDR3 sequences, roughly a fifth recorded once. Sequenced sample: naive CD8+ T cells from blood, with Jurkat cell RNA spiked in. The subset here: FACS-sorted CD8+CD4-CCR7+CD45RA+ naive T cells. Receptor source: a human donor in good health. Some libraries in this study had Jurkat cell RNA spiked in.

The rearrangement joins TRBV27 to TRBJ2-7, with 9 bases that match TRBD1. This CDR3 is 14 amino acids long. The V segment lost 5 bases and the J segment 7 bases; nucleotides outside the gene matches: 9. The germline V gene encodes CDR1 MNHEY and CDR2 SMNVEV (reference sequence). CDR3 loop: CASSMGTGHWEQYF. The CDR3 DNA sequence: TGTGCCAGCAGTATGGGGACAGGGCACTGGGAGCAGTACTTC.

This clonotype was picked up many times. This chain connects TRBV19 to TRBJ2-3, with D possibly TRBD2 on 7 matching bases. Trimming cost V 7 bases and J 3 bases, with 17 bases left between them. There are 15 residues in the CDR3. Germline V gene lookup returns CDR1 LNHDA and CDR2 SQIVND (reference sequence). The chain's CDR3 is CASTHGGGRTDTQYF. Here the CDR3 DNA reads TGTGCCAGTACCCATGGGGGGGGCCGGACAGATACGCAGTATTTT.

This clonotype was detected many times. The chain links TRBV28 to TRBJ2-7; 7 bases map to TRBD2. The CDR3 spans 12 residues. CDR1 is MDHEN and CDR2 is SYDVKM in the germline V gene. V shed 7 bases, J shed 3 bases, and the junction held 3 bases outside the gene matches. CDR3 protein: CASKGEGYEQYF. In nucleotides, the CDR3 is TGTGCCAGCAAAGGGGAGGGCTACGAGCAGTACTTC.

The table lists this clonotype with a count of one. The V call is TRBV13, the J call TRBJ2-5, with TRBD2 identical over 9 bases. Looked up from germline, CDR1 is PRHDT and CDR2 is FYEKMQ (reference sequence). The trim removed 2 bases at V and 5 bases at J, leaving 12 bases unmatched. The CDR3 length is 17 residues. The CDR3 nucleotides read TGTGCCAGCAGCTTATCTATGGCGGGAGGGCCGGGTGAGACCCAGTACTTC. This translates into CASSLSMAGGPGETQYF.

There are many counts of this clonotype. The rearrangement joins TRBV6-5 to TRBJ2-3; D perhaps matches TRBD1 (6 bases). The CDR3 extends over 15 amino acids. The V gene's germline CDR1 is MNHEY and CDR2 SVGAGI. Trimming stripped 5 bases from V and 1 base from J, with 13 bases between. The CDR3 region has the DNA TGTGCCAGCAGTAACCGACAGGCCGGCACAGATACGCAGTATTTT. Residues: CASSNRQAGTDTQYF.